Listed below are T cell receptor beta chains from one sample, sequenced in a study of T cell repertoires in cytomegalovirus infection. TCRdb independently ran MiXCR on the reads; one entry per CDR3 protein. The data hold roughly 600,000 distinct CDR3 sequences, with 20% to 25% observed a single time. Sequencing was carried out using CD8+ T cells from PBMCs. The receptor set was obtained from a human donor in good health (CMV status not recorded). Some clones in this sample may be carry-over from other donors' samples. CDR3s include the opening cysteine and the closing phenylalanine or tryptophan. The order of the fields is D gene, V gene, clone size, CDR3 length, J gene, CDR3 protein, CDR3 DNA. A D gene is named only where the DNA matches it firmly. Not every row has a clone size; where given, it reads once, few, many or a size class.

-	TRBV14	-	18	TRBJ1-1	CASSQDIGFGRVNTEAFF	TGTGCCAGCAGCCAAGATATAGGCTTCGGCAGGGTGAACACTGAAGCTTTCTTT
TRBD2	TRBV6-1	few	12	TRBJ2-3	CASSRGGNGQYF	TGTGCCAGCAGCCGCGGGGGGAATGGGCAGTATTTT
-	TRBV20-1	-	13	TRBJ1-5	CSARDIASPTQHF	TGCAGTGCTAGAGATATAGCCTCACCGACCCAGCATTTT
-	TRBV27	few	14	TRBJ1-5	CASGGGMSNQPQHF	TGTGCCAGCGGAGGGGGAATGAGCAATCAGCCCCAGCATTTT
TRBD1	TRBV14	-	18	TRBJ2-6	CASSQEEGAGSGANVLTF	TGTGCCAGCAGCCAAGAAGAGGGGGCAGGATCTGGGGCCAACGTCCTGACTTTC
TRBD1	TRBV7-8	many	19	TRBJ2-5	CASSPLQPGQPLVGETQYF	TGTGCCAGCAGCCCCCTGCAACCGGGACAGCCCCTCGTAGGAGAGACCCAGTACTTC
TRBD2	TRBV7-2	many	18	TRBJ2-1	CASSLSRLAGSSYNEQFF	TGTGCCAGCAGCTTATCCCGACTAGCGGGTAGCTCCTACAATGAGCAGTTCTTC
-	TRBV7-9	-	13	TRBJ2-1	CARGDSGVDEQFF	TGTGCCAGGGGAGACTCAGGGGTAGATGAGCAGTTCTTC
TRBD2	TRBV7-9	many	20	TRBJ2-1	CASSPRSPGLAPPLRDEQFF	TGTGCCAGCAGCCCGAGGTCTCCGGGACTAGCGCCTCCCCTACGGGATGAGCAGTTCTTC
TRBD1	TRBV4-3	many	17	TRBJ2-2	CASSQDVGTGGFGELFF	TGCGCCAGCAGCCAAGATGTCGGGACAGGGGGCTTCGGGGAGCTGTTTTTT
TRBD2	TRBV6-2/TRBV6-3	-	16	TRBJ2-1	CASRLGLAGGLNEQFF	TGTGCCAGCAGACTCGGACTAGCGGGGGGGCTTAATGAGCAGTTCTTC
-	TRBV6-5	few	17	TRBJ1-6	CASSYSPWSGDNSPLHF	TGTGCCAGCAGTTACTCCCCGTGGTCCGGGGATAATTCACCCCTCCACTTT
-	TRBV5-8	few	15	TRBJ1-2	CASSLGAKSSYGYTF	TGTGCCAGCAGCTTAGGGGCGAAGTCATCCTATGGCTACACCTTC
TRBD1	TRBV12-3/TRBV12-4	-	14	TRBJ1-1	CVSRDRGLNTEAFF	TGTGTCAGCAGAGACAGGGGCCTGAACACTGAAGCTTTCTTT
-	TRBV12-5	-	15	TRBJ2-5	CASGFWTGDRETQYF	TGTGCTAGTGGTTTTTGGACCGGGGATCGGGAGACCCAGTACTTC
TRBD1	TRBV27	-	15	TRBJ2-1	CASSRVRGLYNEQFF	TGTGCCAGCTCAAGGGTCAGGGGGCTGTACAATGAGCAGTTCTTC
TRBD1	TRBV20-1	few	17	TRBJ2-7	CSASPPLPGQGAVEQYF	TGCAGTGCTAGCCCCCCCCTCCCGGGACAGGGGGCAGTAGAGCAGTACTTC
TRBD1	TRBV7-8	-	19	TRBJ1-5	CASSLVGQGAHDSNQPQHF	TGTGCCAGCAGCTTAGTTGGACAGGGGGCCCATGATAGCAATCAGCCCCAGCATTTT
-	TRBV6-6	few	16	TRBJ1-5	CASSYLVVYDNQPQHF	TGTGCCAGCAGTTACCTTGTGGTATATGACAATCAGCCCCAGCATTTT
-	TRBV7-9	many	13	TRBJ2-3	CASFPGPTNTQYF	TGTGCCAGCTTCCCGGGACCCACCAATACGCAGTATTTT
-	TRBV27	few	13	TRBJ1-1	CASSAQGTTEAFF	TGTGCCAGCAGTGCACAGGGAACCACTGAAGCTTTCTTT
-	TRBV20-1	-	14	TRBJ1-5	CSAWDKEIKWPQHF	TGCAGTGCCTGGGACAAGGAGATAAAGTGGCCCCAGCATTTT
-	TRBV20-1	few	15	TRBJ2-2	CSGWESGGVTGELFF	TGCAGTGGCTGGGAGTCAGGGGGGGTCACCGGGGAGCTGTTTTTT
TRBD2	TRBV15	many	15	TRBJ2-5	CATSSGLAGAETQYF	TGTGCCACCAGCAGCGGACTAGCGGGGGCGGAGACCCAGTACTTC
-	TRBV5-6	-	14	TRBJ2-2	CASSGFFPRGELFF	TGTGCCAGCAGCGGGTTTTTCCCTCGAGGGGAGCTGTTTTTT
-	TRBV10-1	-	13	TRBJ2-7	CASIRTASYEQYF	TGCGCCAGCATCCGGACCGCCTCCTACGAGCAGTACTTC
-	TRBV6-5	-	13	TRBJ1-1	CASSYRQITEAFF	TGTGCCAGCAGTTATAGACAGATCACTGAAGCTTTCTTT
-	TRBV28	many	19	TRBJ2-1	CASSLPGRDAQSSYNEQLF	TGTGCCAGCAGTTTACCGGGGAGAGACGCCCAAAGCTCCTACAATGAGCAGCTCTTC
-	TRBV29-1	few	16	TRBJ2-3	CSVPPGTLAPRDTQYF	TGCAGCGTTCCCCCCGGGACCTTAGCCCCGAGAGATACGCAGTATTTT
-	TRBV6-2/TRBV6-3	few	17	TRBJ2-1	CASSYFGRGIPYNEQFF	TGTGCCAGCAGTTACTTCGGTAGGGGGATCCCCTACAATGAGCAGTTCTTC
-	TRBV9	-	12	TRBJ1-2	CASSPPGYGYTF	TGTGCCAGCAGCCCCCCCGGCTATGGCTACACCTTC
TRBD1	TRBV2	few	15	TRBJ1-4	CANSEDRGTNEKLFF	TGTGCCAACAGTGAAGACAGGGGGACTAATGAAAAACTGTTTTTT
-	TRBV5-1	-	16	TRBJ2-3	CASSLDFRAGPDTQYF	TGCGCCAGCAGCTTGGATTTTAGGGCGGGCCCAGATACGCAGTATTTT
-	TRBV7-9	many	12	TRBJ1-1	CASEGGGTEAFF	TGTGCCAGCGAGGGAGGGGGCACTGAAGCTTTCTTT
-	TRBV20-1	-	15	TRBJ1-5	CSARGRGYSNQPQHF	TGCAGTGCTAGAGGCAGGGGTTATAGCAATCAGCCCCAGCATTTT
-	TRBV28	-	12	TRBJ1-5	CASRQDNQPQHF	TGTGCCAGCAGACAAGACAATCAGCCCCAGCATTTT
TRBD2	TRBV6-5	few	16	TRBJ2-3	CASRPHIAGGWDTQYF	TGTGCCAGCAGACCCCACATAGCGGGGGGTTGGGATACGCAGTATTTT
-	TRBV27	-	16	TRBJ2-2	CASGHDRGRKTGELFF	TGTGCCAGCGGTCACGACCGGGGCCGGAAAACCGGGGAGCTGTTTTTT
-	TRBV20-1	many	13	TRBJ1-2	CSARGSGDYGYTF	TGCAGTGCTAGGGGCTCAGGAGACTATGGCTACACCTTC
-	TRBV2	few	12	TRBJ1-2	CASVEDPYGYTF	TGTGCCAGCGTTGAGGATCCGTATGGCTACACCTTC
-	TRBV20-1	few	10	TRBJ2-5	CSANQETQYF	TGCAGTGCCAACCAAGAGACCCAGTACTTC
TRBD1	TRBV19	-	17	TRBJ1-1	CASHSPRRGGLNTEAFF	TGTGCCAGCCACTCCCCGCGAAGAGGGGGCCTAAACACTGAAGCTTTCTTT
-	TRBV28	few	16	TRBJ2-7	CASTFSGGISSYEQYF	TGTGCCAGCACCTTTTCCGGGGGAATCAGCTCCTACGAGCAGTACTTC
-	TRBV5-1	-	16	TRBJ2-2	CASSLPQGPNTGELFF	TGCGCCAGCAGCTTGCCACAGGGACCGAACACCGGGGAGCTGTTTTTT
-	TRBV4-3	-	14	TRBJ1-2	CASSLDRANYGYTF	TGCGCCAGCAGCCTTGATCGGGCTAACTATGGCTACACCTTC
-	TRBV27	few	14	TRBJ1-1	CASTYGPDNTEAFF	TGTGCCAGCACCTACGGTCCCGACAACACTGAAGCTTTCTTT
TRBD2	TRBV7-9	-	16	TRBJ2-1	CASSPRLAGEYNEQFF	TGTGCCAGCAGCCCACGACTGGCGGGGGAGTACAATGAGCAGTTCTTC
-	TRBV12-3/TRBV12-4	-	15	TRBJ2-2	CASSTLMYRTGELFF	TGTGCCAGCAGTACCCTCATGTACAGAACCGGGGAGCTGTTTTTT
-	TRBV7-2	few	16	TRBJ1-4	CASRVNVPEKGEKLFF	TGTGCCAGCAGGGTTAACGTGCCGGAGAAGGGTGAAAAACTGTTTTTT
-	TRBV10-2	few	15	TRBJ2-3	CASSDTRASTDTQYF	TGCGCCAGCAGTGATACTAGGGCTAGCACAGATACGCAGTATTTT
-	TRBV25-1	few	13	TRBJ1-2	CASGDGPNYGYTF	TGTGCCAGCGGGGACGGACCTAACTATGGCTACACCTTC
-	TRBV7-3	-	18	TRBJ2-6	CASSLRLGPSSGANVLTF	TGTGCCAGCAGCTTAAGGCTGGGGCCGAGCTCTGGGGCCAACGTCCTGACTTTC
-	TRBV7-2	many	15	TRBJ1-1	CASSSFGGPGTEAFF	TGTGCCAGCAGCTCCTTTGGGGGGCCTGGCACTGAAGCTTTCTTT
TRBD1	TRBV6-2/TRBV6-3	-	14	TRBJ1-6	CASSQDRGLSPLHF	TGTGCCAGCAGCCAAGACAGGGGACTATCACCCCTCCACTTT
TRBD2	TRBV7-3	few	15	TRBJ2-3	CASSPSGARTDTQYF	TGTGCCAGCAGTCCGAGCGGGGCGAGGACAGATACGCAGTATTTT
-	TRBV7-8	many	17	TRBJ1-3	CASSFNPGRSSGNTIYF	TGTGCCAGCAGCTTCAACCCAGGGCGGTCTTCAGGAAACACCATATATTTT
-	TRBV7-9	-	14	TRBJ2-3	CASSLTGESDTQYF	TGTGCCAGCAGCTTAACCGGGGAGTCAGATACGCAGTATTTT